The source of this T cell receptor beta chain is a study of T cell responses to AZD1222 COVID-19 vaccine. Regarding the study as a whole: Regions left unmutated in variants are reportedly the target of nearly half of spike-specific TCRs. Only 5 to 7 individuals given AZD1222 were seropositive at baseline.

Some clones are missing from TCRdb's copy, which holds only in-frame ones; the method was immunoSEQ multiplex PCR. The table records about 140,000 clones, roughly 84% of them present only once. V was clipped by 5 bases and J by 5 bases, with 13 bases between them. This CDR3 is built from 14 residues. Germline V lookup: CDR1 MNHEY, CDR2 SVGAGI. Worth noting for this clone: Its antigen is not identified.

This chain connects TRBV6-5 to TRBJ1-5; D gene unclear. The sequencing used peripheral blood, collected 28 days after the second AZD1222 dose. The sequence came from an adult who received the AZD1222 COVID-19 vaccine. DNA of the CDR3: TGTGCCAGCAGTCTCCGGGTCCTTCATCAGCCCCAGCATTTT. Its translation: CASSLRVLHQPQHF.